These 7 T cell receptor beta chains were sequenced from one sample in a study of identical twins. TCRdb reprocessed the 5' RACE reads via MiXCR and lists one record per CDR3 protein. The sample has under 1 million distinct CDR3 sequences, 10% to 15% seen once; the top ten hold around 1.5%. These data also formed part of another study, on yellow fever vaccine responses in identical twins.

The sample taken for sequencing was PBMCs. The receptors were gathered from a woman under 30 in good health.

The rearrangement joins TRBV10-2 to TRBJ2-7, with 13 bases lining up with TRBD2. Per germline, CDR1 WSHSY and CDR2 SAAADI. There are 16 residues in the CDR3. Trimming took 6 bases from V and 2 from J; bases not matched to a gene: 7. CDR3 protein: CASSKGTSGETYEQYF. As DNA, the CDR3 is TGCGCCAGCAGCAAGGGGACTAGCGGGGAAACCTACGAGCAGTACTTC.

CDR3 coding DNA: TGTGCCAGCAGCGTAGACGGGACAACTAATGAAAAACTGTTTTTT. Its protein product is CASSVDGTTNEKLFF. This chain uses TRBV9 with TRBJ1-4, with D unresolved. The CDR3 loop spans 15 amino acids. Between the trimmed V and J ends, which lost 0 bases and 0 bases, there was a span of 6 bases. CDR1 SGDLS and CDR2 YYNGEE come from the germline V gene.

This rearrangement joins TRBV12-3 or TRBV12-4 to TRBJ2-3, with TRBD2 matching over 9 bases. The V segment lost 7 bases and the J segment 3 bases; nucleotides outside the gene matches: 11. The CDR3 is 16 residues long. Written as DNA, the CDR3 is TGTGCCAGCACCCCCTCGGCTAGCGGGGTTACAGATACGCAGTATTTT. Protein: CASTPSASGVTDTQYF.

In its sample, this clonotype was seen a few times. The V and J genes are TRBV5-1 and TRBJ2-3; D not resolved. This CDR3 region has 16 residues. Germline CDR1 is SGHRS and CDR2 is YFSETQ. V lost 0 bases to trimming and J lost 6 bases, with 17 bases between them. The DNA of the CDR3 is TGCGCCAGCAGCTTGGCGGGCAGCTCATATTCGGATACGCAGTATTTT. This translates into CASSLAGSSYSDTQYF. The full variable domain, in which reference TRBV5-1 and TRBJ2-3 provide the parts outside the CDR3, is KAGVTQTPRYLIKTRGQQVTLSCSPISGHRSVSWYQQTPGQGLQFLFEYFSETQRNKGNFPGRFSGRQFSNSRSEMNVSTLELGDSALYLCASSLAGSSYSDTQYFGPGTRLTVL.

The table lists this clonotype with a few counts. CDR3 sequence reads: CASSWRSESGEQFF. The CDR3 DNA reads as TGTGCCAGCAGTTGGCGGTCCGAGTCCGGTGAGCAGTTCTTC. The V call is TRBV6-5, the J call TRBJ2-1; D gene ambiguous. Trimming removed 4 bases from V and 9 bases from J, with 16 bases in between. Germline lookup yields CDR1 MNHEY and CDR2 SVGAGI. This CDR3 has 14 amino acids.

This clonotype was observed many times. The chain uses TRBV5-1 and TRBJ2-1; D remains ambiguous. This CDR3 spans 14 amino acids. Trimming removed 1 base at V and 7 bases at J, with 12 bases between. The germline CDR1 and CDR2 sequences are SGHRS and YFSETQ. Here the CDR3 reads CASSLTTFLNEQFF. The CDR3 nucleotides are TGCGCCAGCAGCTTGACCACATTCCTTAATGAGCAGTTCTTC.

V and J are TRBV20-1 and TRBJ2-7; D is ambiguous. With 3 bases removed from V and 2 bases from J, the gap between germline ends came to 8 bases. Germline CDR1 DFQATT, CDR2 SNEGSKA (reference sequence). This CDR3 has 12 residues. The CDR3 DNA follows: TGCAGTGCTAGTGGAAATACCTACGAGCAGTACTTC. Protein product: CSASGNTYEQYF.